This TCR beta chain is from a study of Ad26.COV2.S vaccination and SARS-CoV-2 variants (dated by TCRdb to about 2021). As for the study more broadly: Vaccine-arm donors came from COV1001, a multicentre, randomized, double-blind, placebo-controlled phase I-IIa trial of Ad26.COV2.S in healthy adults. The specificity and breadth of SARS-CoV-2-reactive T cell receptors after Ad26.COV2.S vaccination were assessed by TCRbeta repertoire sequencing. The TCR-sequenced set comprised approximately 32 samples: some 20 Ad26.COV2.S vaccine recipients, 5 placebo recipients and 8 SARS-CoV-2 convalescent individuals. Throughout the experiments and outcome assessment, investigators stayed blinded to trial group allocation. Ad26.COV2.S was administered intramuscularly at 5 x 10^10 or 1 x 10^11 viral particles, either as a single shot or as two shots given 56 days apart. Trial participants were randomized into five groups of five: low-dose or high-dose Ad26.COV2.S given once or twice, or placebo on both occasions. The full study reports these points: After vaccination, spike-specific CD8+ and CD4+ T cell responses were reported to show substantial breadth. Comparing responses between vaccine doses or regimens was not something the study was powered to do. Comparable non-spike TCR breadth was observed between vaccine and placebo recipients, consistent with only spike being contained in the vaccine. Compared with placebo recipients, Ad26.COV2.S recipients showed higher spike-specific TCR breadth (P = 0.0014). It was noted by the authors that total T cell responses may have been underestimated by the TCR breadth and depth analyses.

The treatment or condition label of this sample denotes: around 19 received Ad26.COV2.S at low or high dose, single or two shots; a few received placebo; per-sample allocation not given. For vaccine and placebo recipients, repertoires were sequenced using samples collected on day 63 after the first injection. Cohort 1b enrolled 25 to 30 adults aged 18-55 years at a single site in Boston, USA, between 29 July and 7 August 2020. Ad26.COV2.S was a replication-incompetent adenovirus type 26 vector expressing a prefusion-stabilized SARS-CoV-2 spike protein from the original Wuhan strain. Worth noting for this clone: Its target antigen remains unknown. It has no much larger one-base neighbor in the sample; base qualities were not kept.

The immunoSEQ Assay was the method used to sequence TCRbeta CDR3 regions. After extraction, genomic DNA underwent amplification by bias-controlled multiplex PCR, followed by high-throughput sequencing. The original pipeline was this. Collapsing and filtering of sequences were performed to quantify the absolute abundance of each unique TCRbeta CDR3 region. T cell fraction was estimated by normalization of TCRbeta template counts to usable DNA, with usable DNA being measured through amplification of reference genes present in all nucleated cells. Repertoire TCRs were annotated as SARS-CoV-2-specific when V gene, CDR3 amino acid sequence and J gene were exactly matched to a known reactive TCR set. The reference SARS-CoV-2 TCR set was derived from MIRA and filtered for enrichment in COVID-19-positive ImmuneCODE repertoires, a step that removed public or cross-reactive TCRs. Drawing on the MIRA antigens, annotated TCRs were analysed further at the level of specific ORF or position within ORF. Breadth was defined as the number of annotated unique rearrangements divided by the total number of unique productive rearrangements, and depth was defined as the summed frequency of the annotated unique rearrangements. Two-sided Wilcoxon rank-sum tests were used to compare TCR breadth between groups. TCRdb took this table from immuneACCESS and kept in-frame rearrangements with V and J called. Such tables lack part of the clones; where checked against another copy, unresolved V genes explain under half of the gap, and the rest is unexplained. V and J calls and clone size are those listed in that table; D and trimming were worked out from the DNA. This sample is represented by hundreds of thousands of clones; 89% of them were singletons. In total, the top ten clones hold over 1.3% of the sample.

From a lookup of the germline V gene (reference sequence), CDR1 and CDR2 are SGHAT and FQDESV. For this chain, trimming is 4 bases at the V end and 6 bases at the J end, and the number of junction bases without a gene match is 3. From the cysteine up to the phenylalanine, the CDR3 has a length of 15 residues. Only the CDR3 region is kept as DNA, spanning 45 bases read in frame from base 1. This sequence was found in a person aged 18-60 years who received the Ad26.COV2.S COVID-19 vaccine or a placebo. The sample here was peripheral blood, taken in a trial of Ad26.COV2.S vaccine versus placebo. The receptor chain draws on TRBV11-1 and TRBJ2-3; 14 junctional bases match TRBD2. The base sequence is TGTGCCAGCAGCTGGAGGACTAGCGGGAGGGATACGCAGTATTTT. This codes for CASSWRTSGRDTQYF.